These 9 T cell receptor beta chains came from one sample sequenced in a study of beta chain features in type 1 diabetes. Points from the study as a whole: Researchers report that Type 1 diabetes patients had moderately but significantly shorter TCRB CDR3s across all four CD4+ subsets.

No antigens are known for them. The study reverse transcribed the entire isolated RNA, so it sequenced expressed TCRB transcripts. Produced via immunoSEQ multiplex PCR; TCRdb's table is partial and in-frame only. The sample shows about 160,000 clones, around 8% of them seen only once. Sequenced material: central memory CD4+ T cells from blood. These receptors were taken from a woman between 35 and 50 years old with type 1 diabetes.

This chain connects TRBV2 to TRBJ2-1; 10 bases are shared with TRBD1. Germline-derived CDR1 and CDR2 are SNHLY and FYNNEI. This CDR3 spans 12 amino acids. Unmatched junction bases numbered 3, after V lost 9 bases and J lost 7 bases. The CDR3 DNA reads TGTGCCAGTCGACAGGGGGCTAATGAGCAGTTCTTC. It translates to CASRQGANEQFF.

The V gene is TRBV4-1, the J gene TRBJ1-2; D gene unclear. Germline CDR1 reads MGHRA; CDR2 reads YSYEKL. CDR3 size: 14 residues. V gave up 1 base and J gave up 4 bases, with 10 bases separating them. This chain's CDR3 is CASSQAGDGYGYTF. In nucleotides, the CDR3 is TGCGCCAGCAGCCAAGCCGGAGACGGCTATGGCTACACCTTC.

This clone was detected only a few times. V usage is TRBV7-2 and J usage is TRBJ2-7; possibly TRBD2 for D (6 bases). The CDR3 length is 13 residues. Trimming removed 1 base at V and 10 bases at J, with 14 bases between. Germline CDR1 and CDR2: SGHTA and FQGNSA. The CDR3 coding sequence is TGTGCCAGCAGCTTAGGACTAGAACGGGAACAGTACTTC. Translated: CASSLGLEREQYF.

CDR3 DNA sequence: TGTGCCAGCAGACAGGTGATACAAGAGACCCAGTACTTC. Protein sequence: CASRQVIQETQYF. The chain recombines TRBV2 with TRBJ2-5; weak D call: TRBD1 (5 bases). V dropped 6 bases and J dropped 2 bases, with 10 bases sitting between them. Germline V lookup: CDR1 SNHLY, CDR2 FYNNEI. The CDR3 extends over 13 amino acids.

The rearrangement uses TRBV7-2 and TRBJ1-1, with no clear D. V shed 1 base and J shed 0 bases, with 9 bases lying between them. The germline CDR1 and CDR2 sequences are SGHTA and FQGNSA. The CDR3 has 15 amino acids. The CDR3 region is CASSLGQVMNTEAFF. The DNA for the CDR3 is TGTGCCAGCAGCTTAGGGCAGGTCATGAACACTGAAGCTTTCTTT.

The chain links TRBV6-6 to TRBJ1-1; tentatively, D is TRBD1 (5 bases). This CDR3 contains 12 residues. Germline V gene sequence: CDR1 MNHNY, CDR2 SVGAGI (reference sequence). The V end lost 4 bases, the J end lost 5 bases, and 8 bases lay between the germline ends. The chain's CDR3 is CASSSQGTEAFF. CDR3 DNA: TGTGCCAGCAGTTCCCAGGGTACTGAAGCTTTCTTT.

This chain connects TRBV7-2 to TRBJ2-3; 8 nucleotides match TRBD1. This CDR3 comprises 19 residues. The V and J ends lost 2 bases and 1 base, in that order; junction bases with no gene match: 14. Per the germline V gene, CDR1 is SGHTA and CDR2 is FQGNSA. The CDR3 is CASSLKQGALVAGTDTQYF. The CDR3 nucleotides are TGTGCCAGCAGCTTAAAGCAGGGGGCTCTGGTCGCTGGCACAGATACGCAGTATTTT. The full variable domain, completed using reference TRBV7-2 and TRBJ2-3, is GAGVSQSPSNKVTEKGKDVELRCDPISGHTALYWYRQSLGQGLEFLIYFQGNSAPDKSGLPSDRFSAERTGGSVSTLTIQRTQQEDSAVYLCASSLKQGALVAGTDTQYFGPGTRLTVL.

The chain employs TRBV6-6 and TRBJ2-6, with no clear D. There are 15 residues in the CDR3. CDR1 is MNHNY, CDR2 SVGAGI, per germline (reference sequence). The V and J ends lost 6 bases and 4 bases respectively, with 13 bases between them. The CDR3 bases are TGTGCCAGCAGACCCAGGCTTTCCGGGGCCAACGTCCTGACTTTC. Translated, it gives CASRPRLSGANVLTF.

The CDR3 DNA follows: TGTGCCAGTAGTACTCCCGGGACTACCTACGAGCAGTACTTC. It is translated as CASSTPGTTYEQYF. V and J are TRBV19 and TRBJ2-7, with 7 bases matching TRBD2. This CDR3 has 14 residues. Germline V gene sequence: CDR1 LNHDA, CDR2 SQIVND (reference sequence). J lost 2 bases, V lost 4 bases, and 5 bases had no gene match.